This T cell receptor beta chain was recovered during a study of cytomegalovirus exposure and HLA in healthy donors. Trimming removed 6 bases at V and 3 bases at J, with 14 bases between. The germline V gene has CDR1 SNHLY and CDR2 FYNNEI. The CDR3 runs 14 residues. The PCR made use of 60 Vbeta and 13 Jbeta primers. Authors' processing steps: In a later analysis, around 87 million unique TCR beta chains included roughly 11 million shared by two or more donors. Libraries were prepared by immunoSEQ multiplex PCR; TCRdb keeps only in-frame clonotypes and omits some of them. That table supplies the V and J calls and clone size; D and trimming were determined from the DNA. The sample consists of about 120,000 clones, around 60% of them appearing once.

The origin of this receptor is a man aged 40-49 years in good health and CMV-seropositive. The chain is built from TRBV2 and TRBJ1-2; unclear D gene. What was sequenced was PBMCs. CDR3 nucleotides: TGTGCCAGCAGAGCCTCCGGACTCGACTATGGCTACACCTTC. Translated: CASRASGLDYGYTF.